This T cell receptor beta chain was retrieved from a study of cytomegalovirus exposure and HLA in healthy donors. About this clone: The antigen remains undetermined.

Among the roughly 110 subjects of the validation cohort, separate from the roughly 700-subject first cohort, were the donors. Study outcomes and limitations: It was confirmed in vitro that a few of the CMV-associated chains were specific for CMV antigens. According to a subsequent analysis, TCR clusters identified in the first cohort showed a tendency to co-occur across the approximately 120 validation repertoires.

Here immunoSEQ multiplex PCR was the method, and the copy in TCRdb shows in-frame clones only, minus some. The sample holds tens of thousands of clones, approximately 94% seen once. Deletions cut 3 bases from V and 7 bases from J, with 12 bases between. Germline V gene sequence: CDR1 MNHEY, CDR2 SVGAGI. The CDR3 loop spans 13 amino acids. V usage is TRBV6-5 and J usage is TRBJ1-2; D remains ambiguous. The receptor was isolated from a woman younger than 45 in good health and CMV-seropositive. Sequenced material: PBMCs. The CDR3 protein is CASSYARFSGYTF. In DNA form, the CDR3 reads TGTGCCAGCAGTTATGCGAGGTTCTCTGGCTACACCTTC.